This T cell receptor beta chain was identified during a study of blood T cell repertoires in COVID-19. The CDR3 has 17 residues. V shed 5 bases and J 2 bases; nucleotides not matched to a gene: 15. CDR1 is MNHEY and CDR2 is SMNVEV in the germline V gene (reference sequence). This table comes from immunoSEQ multiplex PCR, and its TCRdb copy is limited to in-frame clones, with some not included. This repertoire shows 410,000 or so clones, approximately 90% found once; its top ten account for approximately 1.5%. The source of this sequence is a woman between 35 and 50 years old with COVID-19, enrolled during active disease. Sequenced sample: peripheral blood. The chain carries TRBV27 and TRBJ2-7; TRBD1 agrees at 7 bases. DNA of the CDR3: TGTGCCAGCAGTCCTTACCCCCCACAGGGGCCACCCTACGAGCAGTACTTC. Translation: CASSPYPPQGPPYEQYF.